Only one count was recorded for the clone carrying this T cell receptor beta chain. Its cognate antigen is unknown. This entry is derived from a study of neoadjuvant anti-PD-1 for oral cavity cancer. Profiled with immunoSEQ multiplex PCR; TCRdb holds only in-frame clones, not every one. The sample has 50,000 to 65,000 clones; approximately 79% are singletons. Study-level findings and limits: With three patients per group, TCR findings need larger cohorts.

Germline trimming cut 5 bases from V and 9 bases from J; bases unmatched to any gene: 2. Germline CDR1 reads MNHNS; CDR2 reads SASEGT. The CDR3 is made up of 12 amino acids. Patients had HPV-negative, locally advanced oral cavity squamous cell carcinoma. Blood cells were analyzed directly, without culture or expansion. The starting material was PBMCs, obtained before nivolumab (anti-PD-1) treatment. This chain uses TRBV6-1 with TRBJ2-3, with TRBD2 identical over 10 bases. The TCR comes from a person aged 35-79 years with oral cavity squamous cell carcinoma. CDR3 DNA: TGTGCCAGCAGTCCACTAGCGGGAACGCAGTATTTT. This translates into CASSPLAGTQYF.